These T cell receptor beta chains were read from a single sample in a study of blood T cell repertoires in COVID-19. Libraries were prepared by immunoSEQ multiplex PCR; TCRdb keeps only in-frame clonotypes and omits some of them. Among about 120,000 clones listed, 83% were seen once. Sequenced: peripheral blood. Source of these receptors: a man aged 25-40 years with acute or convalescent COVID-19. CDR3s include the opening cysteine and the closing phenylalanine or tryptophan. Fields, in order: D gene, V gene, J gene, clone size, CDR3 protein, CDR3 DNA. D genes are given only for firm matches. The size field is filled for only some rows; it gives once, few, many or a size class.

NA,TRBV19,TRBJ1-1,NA,CASSIKRGITEAFF,TGTGCCAGTAGTATAAAGCGAGGGATCACTGAAGCTTTCTTT
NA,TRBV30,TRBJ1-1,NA,CAGQGNTEAFF,TGTGCCGGTCAGGGAAACACTGAAGCTTTCTTT
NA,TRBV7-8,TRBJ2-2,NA,CASSRLFSSGGELFF,TGTGCCAGCAGCCGCCTATTCTCCTCTGGCGGGGAGCTGTTTTTT
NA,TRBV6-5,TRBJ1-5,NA,CASSYSRMEPQHF,TGTGCCAGCAGTTACTCGAGAATGGAGCCCCAGCATTTT
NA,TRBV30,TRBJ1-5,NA,CAWTSGQSNQPQHF,TGTGCCTGGACCTCCGGACAGAGCAATCAGCCCCAGCATTTT
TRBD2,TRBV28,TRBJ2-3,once,CASSRLEREWDTQYF,TGTGCCAGCAGTAGACTCGAGCGGGAGTGGGATACGCAGTATTTT
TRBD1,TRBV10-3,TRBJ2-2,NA,CAISEGGPNTGELFF,TGTGCCATCAGTGAAGGGGGCCCTAACACCGGGGAGCTGTTTTTT
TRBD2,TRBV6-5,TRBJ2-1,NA,CASSYSTSGYNEQFF,TGTGCCAGCAGTTACTCGACTAGCGGCTACAATGAGCAGTTCTTC
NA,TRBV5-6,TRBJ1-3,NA,CASSSSLSGNTIYF,TGTGCCAGCAGCTCCTCCCTGTCTGGAAACACCATATATTTT
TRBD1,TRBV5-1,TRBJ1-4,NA,CASSFSGTGKEKLFF,TGCGCCAGCAGCTTCTCCGGGACAGGGAAGGAAAAACTGTTTTTT
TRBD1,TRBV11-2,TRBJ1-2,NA,CASSLRGGGYTF,TGTGCCAGCAGCTTACGAGGGGGCGGCTACACCTTC
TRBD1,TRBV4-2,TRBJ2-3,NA,CASSPQDRGTDTQYF,TGTGCCAGCAGCCCACAGGACAGGGGGACAGATACGCAGTATTTT
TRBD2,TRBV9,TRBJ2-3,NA,CASTPWRESTDTQYF,TGTGCCAGCACCCCCTGGCGGGAGAGCACAGATACGCAGTATTTT
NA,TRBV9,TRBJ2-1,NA,CASSPGQREYNEQFF,TGTGCCAGCAGCCCCGGCCAGCGAGAATACAATGAGCAGTTCTTC
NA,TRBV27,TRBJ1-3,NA,CASSLSAALSGNTIYF,TGTGCCAGCAGTTTATCTGCGGCTCTCTCTGGAAACACCATATATTTT
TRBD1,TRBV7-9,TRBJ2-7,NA,CASSHRDRVHEQYF,TGTGCCAGCAGCCACCGGGACAGGGTGCACGAGCAGTACTTC
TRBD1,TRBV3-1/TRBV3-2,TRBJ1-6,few,CASSQVWDRRSPLHF,TGTGCCAGCAGCCAAGTCTGGGACAGGCGTTCACCCCTCCACTTT
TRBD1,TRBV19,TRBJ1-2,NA,CASSILGQAGGYTF,TGTGCCAGTAGTATCCTAGGACAGGCGGGGGGCTACACCTTC
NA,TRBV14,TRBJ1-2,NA,CASSPAAGLSYGYTF,TGTGCCAGCAGCCCAGCGGCGGGATTATCATATGGCTACACCTTC
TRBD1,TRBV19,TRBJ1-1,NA,CASSRDRGNTEAFF,TGTGCCAGTAGTAGGGACAGGGGGAACACTGAAGCTTTCTTT